The 29 T cell receptor beta chains reported below all come from one sample, sequenced in a study of blood T cell repertoires in COVID-19. This table comes from immunoSEQ multiplex PCR, and its TCRdb copy is limited to in-frame clones, with some not included. The sample contains 150,000 to 200,000 clones, about 80% of which appear only once. Sequenced: peripheral blood. The receptors here all came from a woman aged 55-70 years with COVID-19, enrolled during active disease.

The V and J genes are TRBV5-1 and TRBJ1-1, with 8 bases fitting TRBD1. CDR3 length equals 15 residues. J gave up 2 bases and V 8 bases, and 11 bases lay outside the gene matches. In germline, CDR1 is SGHRS, CDR2 YFSETQ. The CDR3 region has the DNA TGCGCCAGTACCGAAACCGGGACAGGAAACACTGAAGCTTTCTTT. The encoded protein is CASTETGTGNTEAFF.

In this sample, this clone turned up a few times. V and J are TRBV27 and TRBJ1-4; 7 positions match TRBD1. Unmatched junction bases numbered 14, after V lost 6 bases and J lost 4 bases. The CDR3 spans 17 residues. Germline CDR1 reads MNHEY; CDR2 reads SMNVEV (reference sequence). The CDR3 here is CASSLVMTGRINEKLFF. The CDR3 DNA sequence: TGTGCCAGCAGCCTAGTTATGACAGGGAGGATTAATGAAAAACTGTTTTTT.

The chain uses TRBV30 and TRBJ1-4, with D possibly matching TRBD1 (6 bases). Germline CDR1 GTSNPN, CDR2 SVGIG (reference sequence). The CDR3 extends over 14 amino acids. V shed 3 bases and J shed 6 bases, with 14 bases lying between them. The CDR3 DNA sequence: TGTGCCTGGAGGGCGGGGGCGGGAGATGAAAAACTGTTTTTT. This codes for CAWRAGAGDEKLFF.

V gene TRBV18 combines with J gene TRBJ1-1; weak D call: TRBD1 (5 bases). Trimming took off 0 bases at V and 3 bases at J, with 11 bases between the two ends. The length of the CDR3 is 15 residues. Germline V gene sequence: CDR1 KGHSH, CDR2 LQKENI. Here the CDR3 DNA reads TGTGCCAGCTCACCACCTTCCGGCAGGGACACTGAAGCTTTCTTT. Translating it yields CASSPPSGRDTEAFF.

The V and J genes are TRBV14 and TRBJ2-1, with TRBD1 matching 8 bases. Trimming at V came to 4 bases and at J to 4 bases, leaving 0 bases not matched to a gene. The germline V gene encodes CDR1 SGHDN and CDR2 FVKESK. CDR3 length equals 13 residues. CDR3 nucleotide sequence: TGTGCCAGCAGCCGGACAGGGTACAATGAGCAGTTCTTC. Its translation is CASSRTGYNEQFF. Based on the CDR3 plus reference TRBV14 and TRBJ2-1, the full variable domain is EAGVTQFPSHSVIEKGQTVTLRCDPISGHDNLYWYRRVMGKEIKFLLHFVKESKQDESGMPNNRFLAERTGGTYSTLKVQPAELEDSGVYFCASSRTGYNEQFFGPGTRLTVL.

The rearrangement links TRBV29-1 to TRBJ1-4; D remains ambiguous. CDR1 and CDR2 (germline): SQVTM, ANQGSEA. V was shortened by 2 bases and J by 7 bases, with 11 bases between the two germline ends. This CDR3 contains 13 residues. The CDR3: CSVESTGGEKLFF. The CDR3, as DNA: TGCAGCGTTGAATCCACGGGAGGTGAAAAACTGTTTTTT. Drawing the rest from reference TRBV29-1 and TRBJ1-4, the complete variable domain is SAVISQKPSRDICQRGTSLTIQCQVDSQVTMMFWYRQQPGQSLTLIATANQGSEATYESGFVIDKFPISRPNLTFSTLTVSNMSPEDSSIYLCSVESTGGEKLFFGSGTQLSVL.

The rearrangement uses TRBV7-2 and TRBJ1-2; TRBD1 matches 8 bases. Germline-derived CDR1 and CDR2 are SGHTA and FQGNSA. The CDR3 is 15 amino acids. With V trimmed by 4 bases and J by 7 bases, 11 bases remained unmatched. The CDR3 bases are TGTGCCAGCAGCTCACCCCGGACAGGGTGGGGTGGCTACACCTTC. Translation gives CASSSPRTGWGGYTF.

The chain employs TRBV5-1 and TRBJ2-1; no clear D gene. The CDR3 length is 15 residues. V lost 5 bases, J lost 1 base, and 13 bases lay in between. CDR1 SGHRS and CDR2 YFSETQ come from the germline V gene. CDR3 bases: TGCGCCAGCAGACTGACTGGCCTATCCTACAATGAGCAGTTCTTC. Residues: CASRLTGLSYNEQFF.

This chain uses TRBV11-3 with TRBJ2-1, with 9 bases matching TRBD2. The J segment lost 8 bases and the V segment lost 4 bases, leaving 9 bases of the junction unmatched. Per the germline V gene, CDR1 is SGHNT and CDR2 is YENEEA. CDR3 length equals 15 residues. The CDR3 region is CASSSGAGGPDEQFF. The CDR3 DNA follows: TGTGCCAGCAGCTCTGGGGCGGGAGGGCCGGATGAGCAGTTCTTC.

The V gene is TRBV10-2, the J gene TRBJ1-4; D remains unclear. V shed 6 bases and J shed 8 bases, with 16 bases lying between them. The V gene's germline CDR1 is WSHSY and CDR2 SAAADI. There are 14 residues in the CDR3. CDR3 amino acids: CASSNTVDGEKLFF. In nucleotides, the CDR3 is TGCGCCAGCAGCAATACAGTAGACGGAGAAAAACTGTTTTTT.

The genes are TRBV6-5 and TRBJ1-2; D remains ambiguous. V gave up 6 bases and J gave up 3 bases, with 14 bases separating them. Germline assignment: CDR1 MNHEY and CDR2 SVGAGI. This CDR3 spans 14 amino acids. The CDR3 DNA reads TGTGCCAGCAGACTAGGAAGCAGCCACTATGGCTACACCTTC. It is translated as CASRLGSSHYGYTF.

The V gene is TRBV7-3, the J gene TRBJ2-3; 9 bases fit TRBD2. This CDR3 region has 15 residues. The V gene's germline CDR1 is SGHTA and CDR2 FQGTGA. Trimming took 5 bases from V and 0 from J; bases not matched to a gene: 3. The CDR3 protein is CASSPSGASTDTQYF. The CDR3 DNA sequence: TGTGCCAGCAGCCCTAGCGGGGCCAGCACAGATACGCAGTATTTT.

The chain employs TRBV30 and TRBJ1-4, with D possibly being TRBD1 (5 bases). Trimming pared 6 bases from V and 5 bases from J, leaving 13 bases between. Germline CDR1 reads GTSNPN; CDR2 reads SVGIG (reference sequence). This CDR3 has 13 residues. The CDR3 loop reads CACPDSINEKLFF. For the CDR3, the DNA is TGTGCCTGTCCCGACAGCATAAATGAAAAACTGTTTTTT.

The chain has TRBV11-2 and TRBJ2-2; TRBD1 aligns across 8 bases. The V gene end was trimmed by 5 bases and the J gene end by 7 bases; junction bases not matched to a gene: 12. This CDR3 is 16 amino acids long. CDR1 SGHAT and CDR2 FQNNGV come from the germline V gene. In nucleotides, the CDR3 is TGTGCCAGCAGCCCCCGGACAGGGTGGGATCGCGGGGAGCTGTTTTTT. Its protein is CASSPRTGWDRGELFF.

This clone was seen a few times. The chain has TRBV7-8 and TRBJ1-5, with 9 nucleotides matching TRBD1. The CDR3 contains 16 residues. CDR1 and CDR2 (germline): SGHVS, FQNEAQ. J was trimmed by 4 bases and V by 5 bases; bases with no gene match: 9. CDR3 sequence: CASSPSDRGSNQPQHF. The CDR3 DNA is TGTGCCAGCAGCCCGTCGGACAGGGGAAGTAATCAGCCCCAGCATTTT.

This sequence joins TRBV15 and TRBJ1-5, with TRBD1 matching 9 bases. Germline assignment: CDR1 LNHNV and CDR2 YYDKDF (reference sequence). The CDR3 length is 16 residues. V trimming: 1 base; J trimming: 4 bases; junction bases outside the gene matches: 5. The CDR3 loop is CATSRAGTGFNQPQHF. Written as DNA, the CDR3 is TGTGCCACCAGCAGAGCTGGGACAGGGTTTAATCAGCCCCAGCATTTT.

V and J are TRBV5-1 and TRBJ2-1; D perhaps matches TRBD1 (5 bases). V was cut by 6 bases and J by 9 bases, with 19 bases left in between. Germline V gives CDR1 SGHRS, CDR2 YFSETQ. This CDR3 has 14 residues. The CDR3 spells CASTRQFDRSEQFF. CDR3 coding DNA: TGCGCCAGCACCAGACAGTTTGATCGCAGTGAGCAGTTCTTC.

The rearrangement uses TRBV7-3 and TRBJ2-5; TRBD1 might be the D (5 bases). Germline CDR1 reads SGHTA; CDR2 reads FQGTGA. V was cut by 2 bases and J by 5 bases, with 15 bases left in between. The CDR3 has 15 amino acids. Here the CDR3 reads CASSLASGHFETQYF. The CDR3, as DNA: TGTGCCAGCAGCTTAGCGTCCGGACATTTCGAGACCCAGTACTTC.

V usage is TRBV24-1 and J usage is TRBJ2-1, with TRBD1 identical over 10 bases. Germline V CDR1 and CDR2: KGHDR, SFDVKD. V was clipped by 4 bases and J by 4 bases; unmatched bases: 12. CDR3 length equals 18 residues. The CDR3 region has the DNA TGTGCCACCAGTGAAAGAGTTAAGGGACAGGGGAAATACAATGAGCAGTTCTTC. As protein: CATSERVKGQGKYNEQFF.

This chain uses TRBV27 with TRBJ2-7; a weak D match, TRBD2 (6 bases). This CDR3 is 15 amino acids long. V dropped 0 bases and J dropped 0 bases, with 9 bases sitting between them. Looked up from germline, CDR1 is MNHEY and CDR2 is SMNVEV (reference sequence). CDR3 coding DNA: TGTGCCAGCAGTTTATCGACCGGGGGCTCCTACGAGCAGTACTTC. Protein sequence: CASSLSTGGSYEQYF.

The chain uses TRBV30 and TRBJ2-1, with D perhaps TRBD2 (6 bases). Trimming cost V 0 bases and J 6 bases, with 12 bases left between them. The germline V gene encodes CDR1 GTSNPN and CDR2 SVGIG (reference sequence). The CDR3 contains 14 residues. CDR3 in DNA: TGTGCCTGGAGTGTGGGAGGACGAATCAATGAGCAGTTCTTC. Translated: CAWSVGGRINEQFF.

The chain employs TRBV10-1 and TRBJ2-3, with TRBD2 identical over 11 bases. This CDR3 comprises 15 residues. Germline CDR1 is WNHNN and CDR2 is SYGVQD (reference sequence). The junction had 1 base not matched to a gene; V was cut back by 5 bases and J by 0 bases. This chain's CDR3 is CASSLAGGSTDTQYF. The CDR3 DNA reads as TGCGCCAGCAGTCTAGCGGGGGGTAGCACAGATACGCAGTATTTT.

The genes are TRBV14 and TRBJ2-3; 7 nucleotides match TRBD2. The CDR3 length is 14 residues. V lost 1 base and J lost 9; bases outside the gene matches: 7. CDR1 is SGHDN, CDR2 FVKESK, per germline. CDR3 region: CASSQAVAGETQYF. Written as DNA, the CDR3 is TGTGCCAGCAGCCAAGCCGTAGCGGGCGAGACGCAGTATTTT.

The chain joins TRBV19 to TRBJ1-2; D is undetermined. Trimming took 4 bases from V and 0 from J, leaving 12 bases between them. Per germline, CDR1 LNHDA and CDR2 SQIVND (reference sequence). The CDR3 runs to 15 residues. CDR3 region: CASSTGQASNYGYTF. The CDR3, as DNA: TGTGCCAGTAGTACAGGCCAAGCTTCTAACTATGGCTACACCTTC.

The genes are TRBV20-1 and TRBJ2-7, with TRBD1 as a possible D gene (6 bases). The CDR3 is 17 residues long. CDR1 is DFQATT, CDR2 SNEGSKA, per germline (reference sequence). With 3 bases removed from V and 5 bases from J, the gap between germline ends came to 26 bases. This CDR3 reads CSASASYPGQWLNEQYV. The CDR3 DNA is TGCAGTGCTAGTGCCTCCTACCCGGGACAATGGTTAAACGAGCAGTACGTC.

V usage is TRBV5-1 and J usage is TRBJ1-4; D gene ambiguous. This CDR3 is 15 amino acids long. V shed 4 bases and J shed 0 bases, with 10 bases lying between them. Germline CDR1 and CDR2: SGHRS and YFSETQ. CDR3 region: CASSPLQPTNEKLFF. CDR3 nucleotide sequence: TGCGCCAGCAGCCCGTTACAACCAACTAATGAAAAACTGTTTTTT.

CDR3 DNA sequence: TGCGCCAGCAGCTTGGGAAGTGCAGGGTCGTATTCACCCCTCCACTTT. This encodes CASSLGSAGSYSPLHF. This chain uses TRBV5-1 with TRBJ1-6; D is perhaps TRBD1 (5 bases). Trimming took 0 bases from V and 8 from J, leaving 15 bases between them. Germline V gene lookup returns CDR1 SGHRS and CDR2 YFSETQ. The CDR3 extends over 16 amino acids. The full variable domain, with the rest looked up from reference TRBV5-1 and TRBJ1-6, is KAGVTQTPRYLIKTRGQQVTLSCSPISGHRSVSWYQQTPGQGLQFLFEYFSETQRNKGNFPGRFSGRQFSNSRSEMNVSTLELGDSALYLCASSLGSAGSYSPLHFGNGTRLTVT.

The gene calls are TRBV12-3 or TRBV12-4 and TRBJ1-6; D gene unclear. V lost 3 bases and J 7 bases, leaving 4 bases between the germline ends. The length of the CDR3 is 12 residues. This CDR3 reads CASSFQNSPLHF. The CDR3 DNA reads as TGTGCCAGCAGTTTTCAGAATTCACCCCTCCACTTT.

The CDR3 sequence is CASTLDSHPSTDTQYF. The CDR3 nucleotides are TGTGCCAGTACCCTCGACAGCCACCCTAGCACAGATACGCAGTATTTT. The chain combines TRBV19 with TRBJ2-3; TRBD1 is a possible D gene (5 bases). V was pared by 7 bases and J by 0 bases, with 17 bases between. CDR1 is LNHDA, CDR2 SQIVND, per germline (reference sequence). CDR3 length equals 16 residues.